Each of the 2 T cell receptor beta chains below was sequenced from the same sample in a study of cytomegalovirus exposure and HLA in healthy donors. The PCR employed 60 Vbeta primers together with 13 Jbeta primers. This table comes from immunoSEQ multiplex PCR, and its TCRdb copy is limited to in-frame clones, with some not included. The repertoire has about 110,000 clones, roughly 80% of them found once; the top ten carry 2.5%. The specimen sequenced was PBMCs. These receptors were obtained from a man aged 40-50 years in good health and CMV-seronegative.

The chain couples TRBV2 to TRBJ1-4; D perhaps matches TRBD1 (5 bases). Trimming shortened V by 5 bases and J by 7 bases, and 14 bases separated the two germline ends. The germline V gene has CDR1 SNHLY and CDR2 FYNNEI. The CDR3 extends over 14 amino acids. The CDR3 reads CASSKTESLEKLFF. DNA of the CDR3: TGTGCCAGCAGTAAGACAGAGAGCCTTGAAAAACTGTTTTTT. The variable domain in full, completed from reference TRBV2 and TRBJ1-4, reads EPEVTQTPSHQVTQMGQEVILRCVPISNHLYFYWYRQILGQKVEFLVSFYNNEISEKSEIFDDQFSVERPDGSNFTLKIRSTKLEDSAMYFCASSKTESLEKLFFGSGTQLSVL.

The chain is built from TRBV10-2 and TRBJ1-5; D is perhaps TRBD1 (6 bases). The CDR3 totals 14 residues. V lost 3 bases and J 6 bases, leaving 12 bases between the germline ends. CDR1 WSHSY and CDR2 SAAADI come from the germline V gene. The CDR3 sequence: CASSEQGRGQPQHF. The CDR3, as DNA: TGCGCCAGCAGTGAACAGGGCCGGGGTCAGCCCCAGCATTTT.